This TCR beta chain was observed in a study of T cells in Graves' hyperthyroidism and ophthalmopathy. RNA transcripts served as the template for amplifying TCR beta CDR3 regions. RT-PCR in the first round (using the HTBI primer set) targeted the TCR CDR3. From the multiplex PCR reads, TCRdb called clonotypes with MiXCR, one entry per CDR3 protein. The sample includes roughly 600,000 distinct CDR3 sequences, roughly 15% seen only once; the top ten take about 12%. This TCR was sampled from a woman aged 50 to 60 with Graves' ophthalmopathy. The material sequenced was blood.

CDR3 loop: CASSLRAGNTGELFF. CDR3 coding DNA: TGTGCCAGCAGCTTGCGGGCCGGGAACACCGGGGAGCTGTTTTTT. The chain employs TRBV5-5 and TRBJ2-2, with D hard to call. V lost 1 base, J lost 1 base, and 8 bases lay in between. Germline V gene sequence: CDR1 SGHKS, CDR2 YYEKEE (reference sequence). The CDR3 loop spans 15 amino acids.